This TCR beta chain emerged from a study of Graves' ophthalmopathy and Graves' hyperthyroidism. V dropped 1 base and J dropped 7; count of bases not matched to a gene: 8. This CDR3 region has 15 residues. The term stable hyperthyroidism indicated an absence of ophthalmopathy within 18 months of follow-up. The authors amplified TCR beta CDR3 regions from RNA transcripts. After a first-round RT-PCR with HTBI primers, a second-round multiplex PCR was run. TCRdb used MiXCR to reprocess the multiplex PCR reads, holding one entry per CDR3 protein. The sample contains 500,000 to 700,000 distinct CDR3 sequences, roughly 20% of which appear only once.

Sequenced material: peripheral blood. The chain carries TRBV12-3 or TRBV12-4 and TRBJ2-5; 8 bases fit TRBD2. The source of this sequence is a woman aged 18-35 years with stable Graves' hyperthyroidism. Some clones in this sample may be carry-over from other donors' samples. In DNA form, the CDR3 reads TGTGCCAGCAGTTTAGTGACTAGCGCCGTCGGGACCCAGTACTTC. Amino acid sequence: CASSLVTSAVGTQYF.